Below, one T cell receptor (beta chain) is given with its context. This sample was taken from a study of blood T cell repertoires in COVID-19. For the study at large: T cells, B-cell-depleted T cells, or PBMCs supplied cDNA or gDNA.

Enrolled during active infection, Seattle patients were then followed longitudinally. Germline V lookup: CDR1 SNHLY, CDR2 FYNNEI. Trimming shortened V by 4 bases and J by 9 bases, and 13 bases separated the two germline ends. The CDR3 is 14 residues long. Here immunoSEQ multiplex PCR was the method, and the copy in TCRdb shows in-frame clones only, minus some. The table records fewer than 200,000 clones, about 83% of them present only once. The chain joins TRBV2 to TRBJ1-6; D gene ambiguous. Sequenced input: peripheral blood. The source is a woman older than 75 with COVID-19, enrolled during active disease. The CDR3 DNA reads as TGTGCCAGCAGTGGACAACGGGATGGTTCACCCCTCCACTTT. Translated: CASSGQRDGSPLHF. The full variable domain, with the rest looked up from reference TRBV2 and TRBJ1-6, is EPEVTQTPSHQVTQMGQEVILRCVPISNHLYFYWYRQILGQKVEFLVSFYNNEISEKSEIFDDQFSVERPDGSNFTLKIRSTKLEDSAMYFCASSGQRDGSPLHFGNGTRLTVT.